This TCR beta chain originates from a study of cytomegalovirus exposure and HLA in healthy donors. General observations from the study: A classifier reportedly called cytomegalovirus status with high sensitivity and specificity. The investigators catalogued 150 or so TCR beta chains as cytomegalovirus-associated. The study carried out a later analysis of TCR beta sequences. It associated 15,000 to 20,000 of them with specific HLA alleles at a false discovery rate of 0.05.

Primers included in the PCR were 60 Vbeta and 13 Jbeta primers. Some clones are missing from TCRdb's copy, which holds only in-frame ones; the method was immunoSEQ multiplex PCR. The sample includes more than 100,000 clones, 79% of them seen just once. On this clone itself: The antigen is not known.

With 5 bases clipped from V and 5 bases from J, the junction kept 6 bases outside the gene matches. Germline V gives CDR1 SGHNT, CDR2 YENEEA. The CDR3 runs to 13 residues. The TCR comes from a male donor in good health and CMV-seronegative. The material sequenced was PBMCs. V and J are TRBV11-3 and TRBJ2-7, with TRBD1 identical over 7 bases. Here the CDR3 DNA reads TGTGCCAGCAGCCCGACAGGGCGAAACGAGCAGTACTTC. As protein: CASSPTGRNEQYF.